The 19 T cell receptor beta chains given below trace back to one sample, sequenced in a study of technical replicates of blood from a few donors. Sequencing was performed with immunoSEQ multiplex PCR; in TCRdb, only in-frame clones are kept and a portion is missing. The sample has tens of thousands of clones, roughly 94% seen once. The source material was T cells isolated from PBMCs. These TCRs come from a human donor in good health.

CDR3 residues: CSVEVYIGRGGYTF. The DNA of the CDR3 is TGCAGCGTTGAAGTATATATTGGGAGAGGGGGCTACACCTTC. This chain connects TRBV29-1 to TRBJ1-2; no definite D call. Germline CDR1 and CDR2: SQVTM and ANQGSEA. The CDR3 contains 14 residues. V was cut by 1 base and J by 8 bases, with 17 bases left in between.

The rearrangement links TRBV2 to TRBJ1-3; weak D call: TRBD1 (5 bases). V was cut by 6 bases and J by 7 bases, with 16 bases left in between. Germline values: CDR1 SNHLY, CDR2 FYNNEI. The CDR3 totals 14 residues. Here the CDR3 reads CASSYTDSENTIYF. The DNA of the CDR3 is TGTGCCAGCAGCTACACTGACAGTGAGAACACCATATATTTT.

This clone was counted once. The V gene is TRBV5-1, the J gene TRBJ2-5, with a tentative D call TRBD2 (5 bases). The CDR3 spans 15 residues. The V end was cut by 2 bases, the J end by 0 bases, with 11 bases between. CDR1 SGHRS and CDR2 YFSETQ come from the germline V gene. The CDR3 DNA is TGCGCCAGCAGCTTCCGGGGTCGAAACCAAGAGACCCAGTACTTC. Translation: CASSFRGRNQETQYF.

V usage is TRBV2 and J usage is TRBJ2-1; 11 bases map to TRBD2. The trim removed 0 bases at V and 10 bases at J, leaving 8 bases unmatched. CDR3 length: 16 amino acids. The germline gives CDR1 SNHLY, CDR2 FYNNEI. Here the CDR3 DNA reads TGTGCCAGCAGTGAAGCGCTAGCGGGGGGCCGGGGGGAGCAGTTCTTC. Translation: CASSEALAGGRGEQFF. The full variable domain, with the rest looked up from reference TRBV2 and TRBJ2-1, is EPEVTQTPSHQVTQMGQEVILRCVPISNHLYFYWYRQILGQKVEFLVSFYNNEISEKSEIFDDQFSVERPDGSNFTLKIRSTKLEDSAMYFCASSEALAGGRGEQFFGPGTRLTVL.

The chain combines TRBV5-4 with TRBJ2-5, with a weak D call TRBD1 (5 bases). Germline V gene sequence: CDR1 SGHNT, CDR2 YYREEE (reference sequence). This CDR3 has 15 residues. Deletions cut 4 bases from V and 4 bases from J, with 17 bases between. The CDR3, as DNA: TGTGCCAGCAGCCTACCTGGACAATCCGCAGAGACCCAGTACTTC. Its protein is CASSLPGQSAETQYF.

The CDR3 region is CAISDPHVRGQETQYF. CDR3 DNA sequence: TGTGCCATCAGTGATCCTCATGTAAGGGGTCAAGAGACCCAGTACTTC. The gene calls are TRBV10-3 and TRBJ2-5, with a possible D match to TRBD1 (5 bases). The ends were cut back, 3 bases at V and 2 bases at J, with 16 bases in the middle. This CDR3 contains 16 residues. Germline assignment: CDR1 ENHRY and CDR2 SYGVKD.

The chain combines TRBV28 with TRBJ2-7; a weak D match, TRBD1 (6 bases). V lost 6 bases, J lost 3 bases, and 15 bases lay in between. Looked up from germline, CDR1 is MDHEN and CDR2 is SYDVKM. This CDR3 has 14 amino acids. In DNA, the CDR3 is TGTGCCAGCAGCGTGACAGGAGTAAACTACGAGCAGTACTTC. Its protein is CASSVTGVNYEQYF.

This rearrangement joins TRBV7-6 to TRBJ2-1, with 11 positions matching TRBD1. V was pared by 5 bases and J by 3 bases, with 3 bases of the junction left unmatched. Per the germline V gene, CDR1 is SGHVS and CDR2 is FNYEAQ. The CDR3 totals 15 residues. CDR3 bases: TGTGCCAGCAGCCTGGGACAGGGGGACTACAATGAGCAGTTCTTC. This sequence encodes CASSLGQGDYNEQFF.

The rearrangement links TRBV11-3 to TRBJ2-3; 7 bases are a match to TRBD1. With 5 bases clipped from V and 1 base from J, the junction kept 9 bases outside the gene matches. The CDR3 has 16 residues. The germline CDR1 and CDR2 sequences are SGHNT and YENEEA. CDR3 sequence (DNA): TGTGCCAGCAGCACCCGACAGGGCTGGGGCACAGATACGCAGTATTTT. It codes for CASSTRQGWGTDTQYF.

The J gene is TRBJ2-5, the V gene TRBV27; 15 nucleotides line up with TRBD2. This CDR3 is built from 17 residues. Trimming took 6 bases from V and 5 from J; bases not matched to a gene: 10. Germline CDR1 MNHEY, CDR2 SMNVEV (reference sequence). CDR3 sequence: CASSRTSGRAWVETQYF. The CDR3 DNA reads as TGTGCCAGCAGCCGGACTAGCGGGAGGGCCTGGGTCGAGACCCAGTACTTC.

The chain couples TRBV30 to TRBJ1-4; perhaps TRBD1 as D (6 bases). Germline CDR1 GTSNPN, CDR2 SVGIG (reference sequence). V lost 0 bases, J lost 10 bases, and 9 bases lay in between. The CDR3 covers 12 residues. The DNA of the CDR3 is TGTGCCTGGAGTGTACAGGGCGGAAAACTGTTTTTT. As protein: CAWSVQGGKLFF.

The V call is TRBV25-1, the J call TRBJ1-4, with 7 bases fitting TRBD1. The length of the CDR3 is 17 residues. CDR1 is MGHDK, CDR2 SYGVNS, per germline. Trimming cost V 3 bases and J 2 bases; bases outside gene matches: 9. Here the CDR3 reads CASSDPRQGRTNEKLFF. CDR3 in DNA: TGTGCCAGCAGTGACCCAAGACAGGGAAGGACTAATGAAAAACTGTTTTTT.

The CDR3: CASSSGTLNTEAFF. The CDR3 bases are TGTGCCAGCAGCTCGGGGACTTTAAACACTGAAGCTTTCTTT. The chain has TRBV7-9 and TRBJ1-1; the D gene is possibly TRBD1 (5 bases). This CDR3 contains 14 residues. V lost 4 bases and J lost 2, with 11 bases in between. CDR1 and CDR2 from the germline V gene are SEHNR and FQNEAQ (reference sequence).

This sequence joins TRBV14 and TRBJ1-2, with a tentative D call TRBD1 (6 bases). Germline V gives CDR1 SGHDN, CDR2 FVKESK. This CDR3 region has 12 residues. V lost 4 bases and J 5 bases, leaving 8 bases between the germline ends. Here the CDR3 DNA reads TGTGCCAGCAGCCGACAGGCTTATGGCTACACCTTC. The encoded protein is CASSRQAYGYTF. Together with reference TRBV14 and TRBJ1-2, the CDR3 gives the full variable domain: EAGVTQFPSHSVIEKGQTVTLRCDPISGHDNLYWYRRVMGKEIKFLLHFVKESKQDESGMPNNRFLAERTGGTYSTLKVQPAELEDSGVYFCASSRQAYGYTFGSGTRLTVV.

This chain connects TRBV25-1 to TRBJ1-1; D remains unclear. The germline gives CDR1 MGHDK, CDR2 SYGVNS. The CDR3 has 13 residues. Trimming took 1 base from V and 3 from J, leaving 6 bases between them. CDR3 sequence: CASSELGDTEAFF. In DNA form, the CDR3 reads TGTGCCAGCAGTGAATTGGGAGACACTGAAGCTTTCTTT. The complete variable domain, with remaining parts taken from reference TRBV25-1 and TRBJ1-1, reads EADIYQTPRYLVIGTGKKITLECSQTMGHDKMYWYQQDPGMELHLIHYSYGVNSTEKGDLSSESTVSRIRTEHFPLTLESARPSHTSQYLCASSELGDTEAFFGQGTRLTVV.

The chain is built from TRBV6-1 and TRBJ2-1, with TRBD1 matching over 10 bases. V gave up 0 bases and J gave up 7 bases; unmatched junction bases: 6. CDR3 length: 16 amino acids. Germline V gives CDR1 MNHNS, CDR2 SASEGT. The CDR3 region is CASSEAQGQGQNEQFF. CDR3 coding DNA: TGTGCCAGCAGTGAAGCGCAGGGACAGGGGCAGAATGAGCAGTTCTTC.

This clone was recorded once. This sequence joins TRBV6-6 and TRBJ1-2; TRBD1 aligns across 8 bases. J was trimmed by 5 bases and V by 7 bases; bases with no gene match: 9. Germline V gives CDR1 MNHNY, CDR2 SVGAGI (reference sequence). The CDR3 contains 14 residues. DNA of the CDR3: TGTGCCAGCAATGGACAGGGCGTTATGTATGGCTACACCTTC. It yields the protein CASNGQGVMYGYTF.

The chain recombines TRBV5-6 with TRBJ2-7, with D possibly matching TRBD1 (7 bases). The length of the CDR3 is 18 residues. Germline CDR1 reads SGHDT; CDR2 reads YYEEEE. Trimming removed 0 bases from V and 6 bases from J, with 25 bases in between. The chain's CDR3 is CASSLGGDRMTTPGEQYF. The DNA of the CDR3 is TGTGCCAGCAGCTTGGGGGGGGACAGAATGACTACTCCTGGCGAGCAGTACTTC.

This rearrangement joins TRBV19 to TRBJ2-2, with a tentative D call TRBD1 (7 bases). The ends were cut back, 3 bases at V and 7 bases at J, with 18 bases in the middle. This CDR3 has 16 amino acids. Looked up from germline, CDR1 is LNHDA and CDR2 is SQIVND (reference sequence). The CDR3 bases are TGTGCCAGTAGTATCTTGGAGGGGGCCTATATCGGGGAGCTGTTTTTT. This gives the protein CASSILEGAYIGELFF.